The 17 T cell receptor beta chains below come from one sample, sequenced in a study of blood T cell repertoires in COVID-19. Clones were sequenced by immunoSEQ multiplex PCR, and TCRdb holds only the in-frame ones, with some missing. Of roughly 150,000 clones detected, less than 85% appear once; the ten largest clones hold more than 6.5%. The sample was peripheral blood. The receptor source for this set is a woman between 55 and 75 years old with COVID-19, enrolled during active disease.

This clone has only one observation. This chain connects TRBV23-1 to TRBJ1-2, with D uncertain. TRBV23-1 is sorted into the ORF group, with uncertain function. The V and J ends lost 1 base and 2 bases respectively, with 14 bases between them. This CDR3 comprises 16 residues. CDR3 coding DNA: TGCGCCAGCAGTCAATTTCCGGGGTTCGAGAACTATGGCTACACCTTC. Protein sequence: CASSQFPGFENYGYTF.

V and J are TRBV2 and TRBJ1-2; D not resolved. Germline-derived CDR1 and CDR2 are SNHLY and FYNNEI. CDR3 length: 14 amino acids. Trimming left V 8 bases short and J 2 bases short, with 15 bases between. The CDR3 sequence: CASVPPGQNYGYTF. CDR3 sequence (DNA): TGTGCCAGCGTCCCCCCTGGGCAGAACTATGGCTACACCTTC.

The chain uses TRBV5-1 and TRBJ2-1; 9 positions match TRBD2. Germline V lookup: CDR1 SGHRS, CDR2 YFSETQ. Germline trimming cut 0 bases from V and 5 bases from J; bases unmatched to any gene: 3. The CDR3 totals 15 residues. The CDR3: CASSLDQREDNEQFF. CDR3 DNA sequence: TGCGCCAGCAGCTTGGATCAGCGGGAGGACAATGAGCAGTTCTTC.

This rearrangement joins TRBV6-5 to TRBJ1-2; 10 positions match TRBD1. J gave up 7 bases and V 7 bases, and 12 bases lay outside the gene matches. This CDR3 is 15 amino acids long. Germline assignment: CDR1 MNHEY and CDR2 SVGAGI. CDR3 amino acids: CASKALDRGSSGYTF. CDR3 DNA sequence: TGTGCCAGCAAGGCCTTGGACAGGGGGTCGAGTGGCTACACCTTC.

The CDR3 nucleotides read TGCAGCGTTTGGGCGGGACTTTCCTACGAGCAGTACTTC. This translates into CSVWAGLSYEQYF. This chain links TRBV29-1 with TRBJ2-7; D is possibly TRBD2 (6 bases). V lost 5 bases and J lost 1, with 12 bases in between. Germline CDR1 is SQVTM and CDR2 is ANQGSEA. This CDR3 is built from 13 residues.

The rearrangement links TRBV5-4 to TRBJ2-3; TRBD2 might be the D (5 bases). The CDR3 sequence is 15 residues long. Trimming pared 4 bases from V and 0 bases from J, leaving 12 bases between. CDR1 and CDR2 (germline): SGHNT, YYREEE (reference sequence). CDR3 sequence: CASSQDLGSTDTQYF. In DNA, the CDR3 is TGTGCCAGCAGCCAGGACTTGGGTAGCACAGATACGCAGTATTTT.

The rearrangement joins TRBV5-4 to TRBJ1-1; a possible D gene is TRBD1 (6 bases). V was cut by 4 bases and J by 4 bases, with 14 bases left in between. This CDR3 has 14 residues. Germline V gene data show CDR1 as SGHNT and CDR2 as YYREEE (reference sequence). In DNA form, the CDR3 reads TGTGCCAGCAGCCCCCCCGGACAGCGCACTGAAGCTTTCTTT. It encodes CASSPPGQRTEAFF.

The rearrangement uses TRBV28 and TRBJ2-5; 9 bases fit TRBD1. Trimming at V came to 7 bases and at J to 6 bases, leaving 6 bases not matched to a gene. Germline values: CDR1 MDHEN, CDR2 SYDVKM. CDR3 length: 13 residues. This chain's CDR3 is CASIRDRAKTQYF. The DNA for the CDR3 is TGTGCCAGCATCCGGGACAGGGCGAAGACCCAGTACTTC.

The genes are TRBV18 and TRBJ1-1; D is perhaps TRBD1 (6 bases). The germline V and J ends were trimmed by 1 base and 7 bases, with 10 bases remaining between them. CDR1 KGHSH and CDR2 LQKENI come from the germline V gene. This CDR3 comprises 13 residues. The CDR3 nucleotides are TGTGCCAGCTCACCACGGGCAGGGGATGAAGCTTTCTTT. Protein: CASSPRAGDEAFF. Full variable domain (missing parts from reference TRBV18 and TRBJ1-1): NAGVMQNPRHLVRRRGQEARLRCSPMKGHSHVYWYRQLPEEGLKFMVYLQKENIIDESGMPKERFSAEFPKEGPSILRIQQVVRGDSAAYFCASSPRAGDEAFFGQGTRLTVV.

This chain links TRBV5-1 with TRBJ2-1; a possible D gene is TRBD2 (6 bases). CDR3 length equals 15 residues. Germline CDR1 SGHRS, CDR2 YFSETQ. V shed 5 bases and J shed 3 bases, with 15 bases lying between them. The CDR3 nucleotides read TGCGCCAGCAGTTCGGGCGGGAACAGCTACAATGAGCAGTTCTTC. As protein: CASSSGGNSYNEQFF.

This clone was recorded a few times. The chain combines TRBV3-1 (or the pseudogene TRBV3-2) with TRBJ2-1; D is ambiguous. CDR3 length equals 12 residues. The V gene's germline CDR1 is LGHDT and CDR2 YNNKEL (reference sequence). V shed 1 base and J shed 9 bases, with 7 bases lying between them. The CDR3 sequence is CASSQAESEQFF. The CDR3 bases are TGTGCCAGCAGCCAAGCCGAGAGTGAGCAGTTCTTC.

The chain links TRBV20-1 to TRBJ1-1, with a tentative D call TRBD1 (5 bases). This CDR3 region has 11 residues. The germline V and J ends were trimmed by 3 bases and 6 bases, with 8 bases remaining between them. CDR1 is DFQATT and CDR2 is SNEGSKA in the germline V gene (reference sequence). The CDR3: CSARIQAEAFF. The CDR3 bases are TGCAGTGCTAGGATACAGGCTGAAGCTTTCTTT.

The rearrangement uses TRBV10-1 and TRBJ1-3; possibly TRBD1 for D (5 bases). CDR1 is WNHNN and CDR2 is SYGVQD in the germline V gene (reference sequence). CDR3 size: 15 residues. V lost 0 bases, J lost 2 bases, and 8 bases lay in between. The CDR3 coding sequence is TGCGCCAGCAGTGAGTCGGGGGGAACTGGAAACACCATATATTTT. This translates into CASSESGGTGNTIYF.

The gene calls are TRBV7-2 and TRBJ1-2; D possibly corresponds to TRBD1 (6 bases). CDR3 length: 15 residues. Deletions cut 7 bases from V and 0 bases from J, with 15 bases between. CDR1 and CDR2 from the germline V gene are SGHTA and FQGNSA. The CDR3 here is CASNFNRDTNYGYTF. The DNA for the CDR3 is TGTGCCAGCAACTTTAACAGGGATACTAACTATGGCTACACCTTC.

The rearrangement uses TRBV6-4 and TRBJ2-1, with no clear D. The CDR3 spans 15 residues. Germline V CDR1 and CDR2: MRHNA, SNTAGT. V was pared by 6 bases and J by 2 bases, with 14 bases between. CDR3 loop: CASSPGTSTYNEQFF. The CDR3 coding sequence is TGTGCCAGCAGCCCCGGTACTTCCACCTACAATGAGCAGTTCTTC.

CDR3 sequence (DNA): TGTGCCAGCAGTTTCACTTGGGGACAGACACATGAGCAGTTCTTC. Its protein is CASSFTWGQTHEQFF. This chain connects TRBV27 to TRBJ2-1; 7 bases map to TRBD1. Germline lookup yields CDR1 MNHEY and CDR2 SMNVEV (reference sequence). The V segment lost 3 bases and the J segment 8 bases; nucleotides outside the gene matches: 10. The CDR3 totals 15 residues.

Ten or more counts support this clone. The rearrangement joins TRBV7-8 to TRBJ2-5, with 10 bases matching TRBD1. V shed 4 bases and J 2 bases; nucleotides not matched to a gene: 7. The germline V gene has CDR1 SGHVS and CDR2 FQNEAQ. CDR3 length: 16 residues. CDR3 sequence: CASSSLTGQGQETQYF. In nucleotides, the CDR3 is TGTGCCAGCAGCTCCTTAACGGGACAGGGGCAAGAGACCCAGTACTTC.